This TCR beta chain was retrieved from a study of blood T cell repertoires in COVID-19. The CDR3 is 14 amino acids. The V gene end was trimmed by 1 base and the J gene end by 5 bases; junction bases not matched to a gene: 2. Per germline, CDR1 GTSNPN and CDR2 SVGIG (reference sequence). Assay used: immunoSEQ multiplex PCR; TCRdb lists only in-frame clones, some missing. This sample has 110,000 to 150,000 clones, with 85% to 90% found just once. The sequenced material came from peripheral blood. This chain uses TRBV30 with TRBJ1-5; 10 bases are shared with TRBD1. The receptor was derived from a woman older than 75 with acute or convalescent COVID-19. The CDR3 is CAWSGGTGDQPQHF. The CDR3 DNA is TGTGCCTGGAGTGGCGGGACAGGGGATCAGCCCCAGCATTTT.